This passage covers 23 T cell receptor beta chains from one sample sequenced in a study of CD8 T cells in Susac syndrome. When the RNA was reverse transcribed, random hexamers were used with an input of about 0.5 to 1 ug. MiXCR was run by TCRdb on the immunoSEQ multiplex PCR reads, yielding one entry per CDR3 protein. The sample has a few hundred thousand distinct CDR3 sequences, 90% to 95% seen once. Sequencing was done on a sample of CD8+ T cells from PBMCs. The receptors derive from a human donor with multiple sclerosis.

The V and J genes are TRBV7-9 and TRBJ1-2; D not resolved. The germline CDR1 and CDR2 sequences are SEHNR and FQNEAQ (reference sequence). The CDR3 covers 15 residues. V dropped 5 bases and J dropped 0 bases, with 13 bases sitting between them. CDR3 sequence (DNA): TGTGCCAGCAGCCCTCCCCCCGGGTCTAACTATGGCTACACCTTC. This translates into CASSPPPGSNYGYTF.

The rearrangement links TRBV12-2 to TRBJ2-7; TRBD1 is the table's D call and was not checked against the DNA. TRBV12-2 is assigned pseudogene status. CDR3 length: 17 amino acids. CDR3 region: CASQAGTPPHRGYEQYF. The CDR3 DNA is TGTGCAAGTCAAGCCGGGACCCCACCACATCGGGGCTACGAGCAGTACTTC.

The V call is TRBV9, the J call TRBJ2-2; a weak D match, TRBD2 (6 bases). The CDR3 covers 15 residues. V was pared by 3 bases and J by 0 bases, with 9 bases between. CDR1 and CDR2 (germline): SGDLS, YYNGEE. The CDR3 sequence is CASSGGVTNTGELFF. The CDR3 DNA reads TGTGCCAGCAGCGGCGGGGTTACGAACACCGGGGAGCTGTTTTTT.

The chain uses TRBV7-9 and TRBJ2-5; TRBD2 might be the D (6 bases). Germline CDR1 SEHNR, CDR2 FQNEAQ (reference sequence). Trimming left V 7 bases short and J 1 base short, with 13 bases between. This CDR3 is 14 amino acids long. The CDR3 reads CASIGGPIQETQYF. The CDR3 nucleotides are TGTGCCAGCATTGGAGGGCCAATCCAAGAGACCCAGTACTTC.

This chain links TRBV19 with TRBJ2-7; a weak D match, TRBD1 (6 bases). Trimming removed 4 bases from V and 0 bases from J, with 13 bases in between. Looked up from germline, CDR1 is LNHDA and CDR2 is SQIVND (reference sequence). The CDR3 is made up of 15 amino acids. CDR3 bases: TGTGCCAGTAGTACCGACGGGACACCCTCCTACGAGCAGTACTTC. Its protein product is CASSTDGTPSYEQYF.

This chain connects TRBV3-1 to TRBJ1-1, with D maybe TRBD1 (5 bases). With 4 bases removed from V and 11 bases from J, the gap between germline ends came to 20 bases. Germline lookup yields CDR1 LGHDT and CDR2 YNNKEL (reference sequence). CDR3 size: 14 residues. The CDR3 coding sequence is TGTGCCAGCAGCCGAGACGACGGTTTCGAGGGGGCTTTCTTT. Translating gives CASSRDDGFEGAFF.

CDR3 coding DNA: TGTGCCAGCAGCATCGGACTAGCGGATTACGAGCAGTACTTC. Translating it yields CASSIGLADYEQYF. The chain couples TRBV9 to TRBJ2-7; 10 bases match TRBD2. CDR1 is SGDLS and CDR2 is YYNGEE in the germline V gene. CDR3 length equals 14 residues. The junction had 5 bases not matched to a gene; V was cut back by 4 bases and J by 4 bases.

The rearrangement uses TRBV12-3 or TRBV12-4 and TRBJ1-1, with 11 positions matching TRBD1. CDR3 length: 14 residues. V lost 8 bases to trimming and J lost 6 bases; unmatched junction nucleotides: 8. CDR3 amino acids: CASSGTGGPAEAFF. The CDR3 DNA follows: TGTGCCAGCTCCGGGACAGGGGGTCCGGCTGAAGCTTTCTTT.

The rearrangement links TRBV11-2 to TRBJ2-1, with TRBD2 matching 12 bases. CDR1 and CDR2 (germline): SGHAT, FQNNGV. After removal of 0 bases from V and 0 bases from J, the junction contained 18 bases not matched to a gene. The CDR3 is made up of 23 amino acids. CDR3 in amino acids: CASSLDLKQETSGGRGSYNEQFF. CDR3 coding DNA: TGTGCCAGCAGCTTAGATCTCAAACAGGAGACTAGCGGGGGAAGAGGCTCCTACAATGAGCAGTTCTTC.

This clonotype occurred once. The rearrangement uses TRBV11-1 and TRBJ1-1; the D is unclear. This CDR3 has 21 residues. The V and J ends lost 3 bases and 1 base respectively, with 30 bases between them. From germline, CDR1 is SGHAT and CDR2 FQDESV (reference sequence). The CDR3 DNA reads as TGTGCCAGCAGCTTTAAGAGTAGAATGAGGACGGACCCAAAAAAGAACACTGAAGCTTTCTTT. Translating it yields CASSFKSRMRTDPKKNTEAFF. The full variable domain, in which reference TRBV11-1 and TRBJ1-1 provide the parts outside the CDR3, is EAEVAQSPRYKITEKSQAVAFWCDPISGHATLYWYRQILGQGPELLVQFQDESVVDDSQLPKDRFSAERLKGVDSTLKIQPAELGDSAMYLCASSFKSRMRTDPKKNTEAFFGQGTRLTVV.

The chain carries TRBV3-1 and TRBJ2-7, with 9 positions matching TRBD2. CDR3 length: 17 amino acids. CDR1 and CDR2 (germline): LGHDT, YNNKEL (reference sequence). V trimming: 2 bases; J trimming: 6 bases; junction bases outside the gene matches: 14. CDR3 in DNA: TGTGCCAGCAGCCAAAGTACCTCACGCGGGAGGGCCGCCGAGCAGTACTTC. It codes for CASSQSTSRGRAAEQYF.

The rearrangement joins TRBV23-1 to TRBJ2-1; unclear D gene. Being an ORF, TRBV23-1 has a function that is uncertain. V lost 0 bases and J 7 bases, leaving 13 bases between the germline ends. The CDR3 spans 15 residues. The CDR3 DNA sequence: TGCGCCAGCAGTCAATCGGGCGGATTAGGGAATGAGCAGTTCTTC. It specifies CASSQSGGLGNEQFF.

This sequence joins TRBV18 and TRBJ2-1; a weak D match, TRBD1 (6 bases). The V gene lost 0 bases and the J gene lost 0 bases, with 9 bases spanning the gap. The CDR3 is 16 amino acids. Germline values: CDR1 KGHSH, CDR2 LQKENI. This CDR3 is CASSPPTGSSYNEQFF. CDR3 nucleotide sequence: TGTGCCAGCTCACCACCGACAGGAAGCTCCTACAATGAGCAGTTCTTC.

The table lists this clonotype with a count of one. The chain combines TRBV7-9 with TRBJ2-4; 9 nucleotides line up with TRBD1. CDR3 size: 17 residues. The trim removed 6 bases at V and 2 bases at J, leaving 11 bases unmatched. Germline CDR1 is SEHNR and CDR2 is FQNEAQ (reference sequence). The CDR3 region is CASSPLWTGETKNIQYF. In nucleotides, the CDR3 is TGTGCCAGCAGTCCTCTTTGGACAGGGGAGACCAAAAACATTCAGTACTTC.

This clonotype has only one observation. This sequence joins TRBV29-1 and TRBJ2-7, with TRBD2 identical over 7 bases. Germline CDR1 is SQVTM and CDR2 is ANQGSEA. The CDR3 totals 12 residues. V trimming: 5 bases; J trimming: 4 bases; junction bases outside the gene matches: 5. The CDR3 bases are TGCAGCGTTTATCGCGGGGGTTACGAGCAGTACTTC. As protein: CSVYRGGYEQYF.

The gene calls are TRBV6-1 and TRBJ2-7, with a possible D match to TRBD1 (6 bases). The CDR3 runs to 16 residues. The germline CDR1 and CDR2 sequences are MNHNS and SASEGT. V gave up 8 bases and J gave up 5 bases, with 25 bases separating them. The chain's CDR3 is CASGTTKQGPKDEQYF. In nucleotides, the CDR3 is TGTGCCAGCGGAACTACTAAACAGGGTCCAAAAGACGAGCAGTACTTC.

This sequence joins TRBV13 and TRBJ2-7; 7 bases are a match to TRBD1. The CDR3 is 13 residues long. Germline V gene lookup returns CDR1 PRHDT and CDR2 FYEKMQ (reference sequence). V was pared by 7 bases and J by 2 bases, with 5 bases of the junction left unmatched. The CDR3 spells CASNHRGAYEQYF. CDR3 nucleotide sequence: TGTGCCAGCAACCACAGGGGAGCCTACGAGCAGTACTTC.

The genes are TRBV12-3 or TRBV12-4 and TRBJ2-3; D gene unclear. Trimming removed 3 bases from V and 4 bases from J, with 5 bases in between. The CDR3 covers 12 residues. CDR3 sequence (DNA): TGTGCCAGCAGTTTGACCCCAGATACGCAGTATTTT. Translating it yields CASSLTPDTQYF.

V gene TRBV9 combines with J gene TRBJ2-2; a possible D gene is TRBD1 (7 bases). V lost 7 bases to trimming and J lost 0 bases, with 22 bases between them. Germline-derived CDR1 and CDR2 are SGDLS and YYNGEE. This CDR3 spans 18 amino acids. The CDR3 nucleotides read TGTGCCAGCGGGGACTCGGACAGGACCCGCCCGAACACCGGGGAGCTGTTTTTT. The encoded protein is CASGDSDRTRPNTGELFF.

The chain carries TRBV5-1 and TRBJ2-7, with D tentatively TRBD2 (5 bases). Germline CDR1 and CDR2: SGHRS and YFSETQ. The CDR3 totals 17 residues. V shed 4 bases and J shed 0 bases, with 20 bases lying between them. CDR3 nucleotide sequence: TGCGCCAGCAGCCCCCTAGGTGAGGAGCGGAACTCCTACGAGCAGTACTTC. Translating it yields CASSPLGEERNSYEQYF.

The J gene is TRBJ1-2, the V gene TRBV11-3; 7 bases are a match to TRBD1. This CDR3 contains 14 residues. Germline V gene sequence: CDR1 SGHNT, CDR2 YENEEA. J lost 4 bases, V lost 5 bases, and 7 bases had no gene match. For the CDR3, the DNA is TGTGCCAGCAGCAACGGGACAGCCTCCTATGGCTACACCTTC. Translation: CASSNGTASYGYTF.

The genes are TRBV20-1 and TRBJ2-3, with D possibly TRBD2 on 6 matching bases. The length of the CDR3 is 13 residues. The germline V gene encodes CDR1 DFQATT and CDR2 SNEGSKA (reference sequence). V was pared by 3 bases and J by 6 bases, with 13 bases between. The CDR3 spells CSASEGLPDTQYF. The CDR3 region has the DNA TGCAGTGCTAGTGAGGGACTGCCGGATACGCAGTATTTT.

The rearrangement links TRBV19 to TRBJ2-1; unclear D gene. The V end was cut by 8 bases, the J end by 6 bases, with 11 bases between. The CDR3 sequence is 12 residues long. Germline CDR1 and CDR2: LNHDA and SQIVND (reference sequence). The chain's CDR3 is CASAKDVNEQFF. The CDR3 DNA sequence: TGTGCCAGTGCAAAAGATGTCAATGAGCAGTTCTTC.